This T cell receptor beta chain stems from a study of PD-L1 blockade in urothelial cancer (dated by TCRdb to 2016 to 2017). In terms of the full investigation: Every patient began therapy in about 2014 and was given atezolizumab 1,200 mg intravenously every 3 weeks. About 90% of the roughly 29 patients were identified as males with urothelial cancer of bladder origin, and a prior smoking history was reported by 18 of 29 patients. An ECOG performance status of 0 or 1 was recorded for the patients, and 0 to 3 prior chemotherapy regimens had been received by the patients. Blood samples were analyzed at 3 weeks after treatment start (second dose) and at 6 weeks after treatment start. A median of around 150,000 T cells and some 84,000 unique TCRs was obtained from blood samples, and a median clonality of approximately 0.077 was observed. Somatic, immune and clinical correlates of response to PD-L1 blockade with atezolizumab in urothelial cancer were the focus of an exploratory multi-omic analysis. Pretreatment tumor samples, along with matched peripheral blood serially collected before and after atezolizumab treatment, were subjected to TCR sequencing. Durable clinical benefit was defined as progression-free survival longer than 6 months, and TCR features were also tested against progression-free and overall survival. In the same patients who had TCR sequencing, pretreatment tumors also underwent whole exome sequencing and RNA sequencing. Nine patients achieved durable clinical benefit and approximately 20 did not. Pretreatment blood TCR-seq was available for fewer than 30 patients, at least one posttreatment blood collection was obtained for about 25 patients, and tumor TCR-seq was available for about 25 patients.

To estimate absolute template abundance from read counts, synthetic TCR analog templates were spiked into each PCR. TCRbeta CDR3 regions were amplified from genomic DNA with bias-controlled V and J gene primers using the immunoSEQ assay. Sequencing of rearranged TCRbeta segments was done at approximately 20X coverage. Turning to the authors' computational methods: Clustering was used to correct sequencing errors, and CDR3s were annotated against IMGT so that V, D and J genes could be assigned. Downstream analyses used only productive TCRbeta rearrangements, leaving out any out-of-frame or stop-codon sequences. Clonality was computed as one minus Shannon entropy normalized by the log of the number of unique productive sequences. Fisher's exact test with Benjamini-Hochberg correction, using a cutoff of adjusted p below 0.01, was how clones that differed between time points or between blood and tumor were identified. What TCRdb holds here is the immuneACCESS table cut down to in-frame rearrangements. Part of the clones is not present; checked against another copy, under half of the missing clones reflect an unresolved V gene, and the others are unexplained. That table supplies the V and J calls and clone size; D and trimming were determined from the DNA. This sample holds around 130,000 clones; approximately 84% were observed only once. The ten largest clones capture 2.5% to 4% of the sample.

Overall results and qualifications from the work: Patients with durable benefit showed greater expansion of tumor-associated TCR clones in peripheral blood 3 weeks after starting treatment (n ≈ 23, p = 0.022). Because of the small sample size (n ≈ 30) and the many exploratory analyses performed, the results are intended to be regarded as hypothesis-generating. Improved progression-free and overall survival was associated with having pretreatment peripheral blood TCR clonality below the median.

What this sample's time point label stands for: pretreatment peripheral blood. A cohort of 25 to 30 patients with locally advanced or metastatic urothelial carcinoma, treated at Memorial Sloan Kettering on a trial protocol, was included. Peripheral blood mononuclear cells were collected from each patient pretreatment and during treatment, giving between 1 and 8 total time points per patient. The Qiagen DNeasy Blood extraction kit was used to purify genomic DNA from total PBMCs and tumor samples. PBMCs were collected pretreatment and during treatment, and were isolated and stored as previously described. In regard to this clone: The target of this receptor is not known. No qualities accompany the bases; no much larger clone lies one base away.

Compared with germline, V lacks 3 bases and J lacks 6 bases; bases without a gene match: 10. The germline V gene gives CDR1 as MDHEN and CDR2 as SYDVKM. The CDR3 runs 15 amino acids, cysteine and phenylalanine included. Solely the CDR3 DNA is kept, with 45 bases framed from the first base. The chain uses TRBV28 and TRBJ2-7; 8 bases in the junction line up with TRBD1. This sequence was found in a man between 45 and 60 years old with urothelial cancer. This material consisted of PBMCs, taken around atezolizumab (anti-PD-L1) treatment. CDR3 loop: CASSFRYRGYSEQYF. The DNA is as follows: TGTGCCAGCAGTTTTCGGTACAGGGGGTACTCCGAGCAGTACTTC.